Listed below are T cell receptor beta chains from one sample, sequenced in a study of immune evolution from preneoplasia to lung adenocarcinoma. Generated by immunoSEQ multiplex PCR, the TCRdb table keeps only in-frame clones and is missing some. The sample records about 9,500 clones, 90% being singletons. Source material: FFPE invasive lung adenocarcinoma tissue. These receptors came from a person aged 65-85 years with invasive lung adenocarcinoma. Each CDR3 is given with its conserved first and last residue. D genes are given only for firm matches. Expanded clones get a size class; other rows say once, few or many, or leave the size out.

V gene,clone size,D gene,J gene,CDR3 DNA,CDR3 protein
TRBV21-1,.,.,TRBJ2-7,TGTGCCAGCAGCAGACCCCGGGACAGGGGTTTTCCCTCCTACGAGCAGTACTTC,CASSRPRDRGFPSYEQYF
TRBV9,.,TRBD1,TRBJ2-7,TGTGCCAGCAACGCCGGGGACAGGGCGGCTACCGTGCAGTACTTC,CASNAGDRAATVQYF
TRBV9,once,.,TRBJ2-3,TGTGCCAGCAGCGTAGATATTTTGAATACGCAGTATTTT,CASSVDILNTQYF
TRBV18,few,TRBD2,TRBJ2-2,TGTGCCAGCTCACCGGGACTAACAAACACCGGGGAGCTGTTTTTT,CASSPGLTNTGELFF
TRBV27,once,.,TRBJ2-1,TGTGCCAGCAGTTTTTTCGGTGGTACAACAGTTCAGGGGTTCAATGAGCAGTTCTTC,CASSFFGGTTVQGFNEQFF
TRBV5-1,once,.,TRBJ1-2,TGCGCCAGCAGCTTGACAGATGGTGGCTACACCTTC,CASSLTDGGYTF
TRBV27,.,.,TRBJ1-1,TGTGCCAGCAGTTTAAAGGATAAAGCTTTCTTT,CASSLKDKAFF
TRBV10-3,.,.,TRBJ1-2,TGTGCCATCGGCATCGGGGCAGGGAGAAGAGATGGCTACACCTTC,CAIGIGAGRRDGYTF
TRBV30,.,.,TRBJ2-7,TGTGCCTGGAGTGTAGGGCAGCCGAGCTCCTACGAGCAGTACTTC,CAWSVGQPSSYEQYF
TRBV6-5,.,TRBD1,TRBJ2-7,TGTGCCAGCAGTAAAGGACAGGGGTCCTACGAGCAGTACTTC,CASSKGQGSYEQYF
TRBV28,.,.,TRBJ1-4,TGTGCCAGCAGTTTGAGCAGGAGGCGAGAAAAACTGTTTTTT,CASSLSRRREKLFF
TRBV28,.,.,TRBJ1-5,TGTGCCAGCAGTTATACTAGCAATCAGCCCCAGCATTTT,CASSYTSNQPQHF
TRBV5-1,.,TRBD1,TRBJ2-6,TGCGCCAGCAATGCAGGGGGCACATCTGGGGCCAACGTCCTGACTTTC,CASNAGGTSGANVLTF
TRBV10-3,.,.,TRBJ1-2,TGTGCCATCAGTGAGTCGAGCCCCCCGGGATACACCTTC,CAISESSPPGYTF
TRBV18,.,.,TRBJ1-1,TGTGCCAGCTCACCATGGGGGTCGGGAACTAACACTGAAGCTTTCTTT,CASSPWGSGTNTEAFF
TRBV7-9,once,TRBD1,TRBJ1-2,TGTGCCAGCAGCTTGACAGGGCTCGACTATGGCTACACCTTC,CASSLTGLDYGYTF